The 13 T cell receptor beta chains given below trace back to one sample, sequenced in a study of blood T cell repertoires in COVID-19. Profiled with immunoSEQ multiplex PCR; TCRdb holds only in-frame clones, not every one. The table has 130,000 to 150,000 clones, roughly nine tenths seen once; the top ten hold roughly 3.2%. Sequenced: peripheral blood. Every receptor here comes from a woman aged 60-75 years with active COVID-19.

This clone was seen a few times. This chain uses TRBV5-1 with TRBJ2-3; 12 bases match TRBD1. Germline CDR1 and CDR2: SGHRS and YFSETQ. Trimming at V came to 4 bases and at J to 5 bases, leaving 5 bases not matched to a gene. This CDR3 region has 15 residues. The CDR3, as DNA: TGCGCCAGCAGCGCGGGACAGGGGGCCGTAGATACGCAGTATTTT. Translation: CASSAGQGAVDTQYF.

This clone was found a few times. The chain has TRBV6-5 and TRBJ2-7; 7 bases align to TRBD1. CDR3 length: 15 residues. Per germline, CDR1 MNHEY and CDR2 SVGAGI. V was pared by 6 bases and J by 1 base, with 9 bases of the junction left unmatched. CDR3 region: CASRTGRGVSYEQYF. CDR3 bases: TGTGCCAGCAGGACAGGGAGAGGAGTTTCCTACGAGCAGTACTTC.

The chain is built from TRBV2 and TRBJ1-2, with 8 bases aligning to TRBD1. The CDR3 totals 14 residues. Per germline, CDR1 SNHLY and CDR2 FYNNEI. Losses at the gene ends were 6 bases for V and 2 bases for J; bases not matched to a gene: 5. In nucleotides, the CDR3 is TGTGCCAGCAGCGGACAGGGAATCAACTATGGCTACACCTTC. Its translation: CASSGQGINYGYTF.

The DNA for the CDR3 is TGTGCCAGCACCTGGGAGTTTATTAGCAATCAGCCCCAGCATTTT. This sequence encodes CASTWEFISNQPQHF. The chain links TRBV28 to TRBJ1-5; the D is unclear. The CDR3 runs to 15 residues. The germline V gene encodes CDR1 MDHEN and CDR2 SYDVKM. Trimming removed 7 bases from V and 0 bases from J, with 13 bases in between.

The chain is built from TRBV28 and TRBJ2-7, with a weak D call TRBD2 (6 bases). V was cut by 8 bases and J by 7 bases, with 12 bases left in between. This CDR3 comprises 11 residues. Looked up from germline, CDR1 is MDHEN and CDR2 is SYDVKM. This CDR3 reads CASGTRLEQYF. CDR3 DNA sequence: TGTGCCAGCGGGACTCGATTAGAGCAGTACTTC.

The chain uses TRBV12-3 or TRBV12-4 and TRBJ1-4; TRBD1 is a possible D gene (6 bases). V dropped 8 bases and J dropped 8 bases, with 15 bases sitting between them. CDR3 length equals 13 residues. As DNA, the CDR3 is TGTGCCAGCGGTATACAGGGTTTGGAAAAACTGTTTTTT. It codes for CASGIQGLEKLFF.

The V call is TRBV6-2 or TRBV6-3, the J call TRBJ2-7; 8 positions agree with TRBD1. Germline lookup yields CDR1 MNHEY and CDR2 SVGEGT. V lost 5 bases to trimming and J lost 4 bases; unmatched junction nucleotides: 10. The CDR3 consists of 15 residues. This chain's CDR3 is CASSPGTGVWYEQYF. The CDR3 DNA follows: TGTGCCAGCAGTCCGGGGACAGGTGTCTGGTACGAGCAGTACTTC.

This clone was detected a few times. The chain employs TRBV19 and TRBJ1-5; no firm D call. The V gene's germline CDR1 is LNHDA and CDR2 SQIVND (reference sequence). Trimming removed 8 bases from V and 0 bases from J, with 5 bases in between. The CDR3 totals 12 residues. CDR3 residues: CASSYSNQPQHF. The CDR3 bases are TGTGCCAGTTCTTATAGCAATCAGCCCCAGCATTTT.

This sequence joins TRBV24-1 and TRBJ2-3; D possibly corresponds to TRBD1 (6 bases). This CDR3 spans 16 amino acids. Germline lookup yields CDR1 KGHDR and CDR2 SFDVKD. Trimming cost V 3 bases and J 0 bases, with 12 bases left between them. The CDR3 sequence is CATSDLTGFSTDTQYF. In DNA form, the CDR3 reads TGTGCCACCAGTGATCTGACAGGCTTCAGCACAGATACGCAGTATTTT.

The gene calls are TRBV6-5 and TRBJ1-1, with D possibly TRBD1 on 6 matching bases. The V gene lost 1 base and the J gene lost 1 base, with 10 bases spanning the gap. The CDR3 runs to 15 residues. Germline CDR1 and CDR2: MNHEY and SVGAGI. As DNA, the CDR3 is TGTGCCAGCAGTTACTTTTTACAGGGGAACACTGAAGCTTTCTTT. Its translation: CASSYFLQGNTEAFF.

This chain connects TRBV7-8 to TRBJ2-7; a weak D match, TRBD1 (6 bases). This CDR3 comprises 16 residues. Trimming stripped 2 bases from V and 2 bases from J, with 16 bases between. Germline-derived CDR1 and CDR2 are SGHVS and FQNEAQ. The DNA for the CDR3 is TGTGCCAGCAGCTTAAGCCGGGACATCACGGCCTACGAGCAGTACTTC. As protein: CASSLSRDITAYEQYF.

The rearrangement joins TRBV19 to TRBJ2-7, with no clear D. Per the germline V gene, CDR1 is LNHDA and CDR2 is SQIVND (reference sequence). The V end was cut by 3 bases, the J end by 0 bases, with 6 bases between. This CDR3 comprises 13 residues. CDR3: CASSMGASYEQYF. The CDR3 DNA follows: TGTGCCAGTAGTATGGGCGCCTCCTACGAGCAGTACTTC.

The rearrangement uses TRBV28 and TRBJ2-7; the match to TRBD2 covers 12 bases. In germline, CDR1 is MDHEN, CDR2 SYDVKM. Trimming removed 5 bases from V and 3 bases from J; junction bases left unmatched: 17. CDR3 length: 19 amino acids. CDR3 bases: TGTGCCAGCAGTACCCTAGCGGGAGGGAAATCAAACTCCCGCTACGAGCAGTACTTC. Amino acids: CASSTLAGGKSNSRYEQYF.